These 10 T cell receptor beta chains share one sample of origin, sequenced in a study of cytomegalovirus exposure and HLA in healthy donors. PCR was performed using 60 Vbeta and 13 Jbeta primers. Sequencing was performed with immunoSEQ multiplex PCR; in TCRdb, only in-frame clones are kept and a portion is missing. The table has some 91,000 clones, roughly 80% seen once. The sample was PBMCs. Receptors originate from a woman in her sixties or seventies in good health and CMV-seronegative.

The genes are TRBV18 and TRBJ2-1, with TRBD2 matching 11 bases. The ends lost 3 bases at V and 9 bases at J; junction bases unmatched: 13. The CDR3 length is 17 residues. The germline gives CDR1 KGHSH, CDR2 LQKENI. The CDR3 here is CASSPGGLAGGSGEQFF. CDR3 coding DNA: TGTGCCAGCTCACCGGGAGGGCTAGCGGGGGGCTCCGGTGAGCAGTTCTTC.

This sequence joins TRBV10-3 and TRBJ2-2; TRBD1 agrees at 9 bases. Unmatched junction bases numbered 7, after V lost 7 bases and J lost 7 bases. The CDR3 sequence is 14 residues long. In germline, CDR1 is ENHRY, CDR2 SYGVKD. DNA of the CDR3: TGTGCCATCACCGGAACAGGGGGCAGCGGGGAGCTGTTTTTT. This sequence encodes CAITGTGGSGELFF.

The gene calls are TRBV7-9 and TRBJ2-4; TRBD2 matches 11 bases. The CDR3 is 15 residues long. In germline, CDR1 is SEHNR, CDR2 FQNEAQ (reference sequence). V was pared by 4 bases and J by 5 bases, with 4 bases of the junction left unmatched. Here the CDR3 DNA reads TGTGCCAGCAGCTCACTAGCGGGAGACCAAAACATTCAGTACTTC. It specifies CASSSLAGDQNIQYF.

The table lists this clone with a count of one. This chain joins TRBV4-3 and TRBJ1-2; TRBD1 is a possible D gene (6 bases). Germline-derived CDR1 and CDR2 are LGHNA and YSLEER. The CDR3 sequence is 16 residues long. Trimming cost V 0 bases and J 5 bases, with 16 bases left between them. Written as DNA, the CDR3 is TGCGCCAGCAGCCAAGATACGGCAGGGGTTCAATATGGCTACACCTTC. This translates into CASSQDTAGVQYGYTF.

CDR3: CASSLRSGTSAAYEQYF. The CDR3 DNA sequence: TGTGCCAGCAGCTTAAGATCCGGGACATCAGCAGCCTACGAGCAGTACTTC. The V call is TRBV7-2, the J call TRBJ2-7; possibly TRBD1 for D (6 bases). This CDR3 has 17 amino acids. V was shortened by 2 bases and J by 2 bases, with 19 bases between the two germline ends. Germline CDR1 is SGHTA and CDR2 is FQGNSA.

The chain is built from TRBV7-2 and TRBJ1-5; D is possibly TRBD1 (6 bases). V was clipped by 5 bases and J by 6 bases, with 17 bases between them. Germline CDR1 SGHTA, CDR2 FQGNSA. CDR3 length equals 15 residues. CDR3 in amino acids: CASSISNRALQPQHF. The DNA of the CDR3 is TGTGCCAGCAGCATATCCAACAGGGCTCTTCAGCCCCAGCATTTT.

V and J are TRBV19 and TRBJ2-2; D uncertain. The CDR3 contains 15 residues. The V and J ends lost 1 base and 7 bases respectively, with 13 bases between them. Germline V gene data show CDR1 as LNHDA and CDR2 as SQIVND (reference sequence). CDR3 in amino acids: CASSIGASEVGELFF. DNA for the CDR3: TGTGCCAGTAGTATAGGTGCTAGTGAGGTCGGGGAGCTGTTTTTT.

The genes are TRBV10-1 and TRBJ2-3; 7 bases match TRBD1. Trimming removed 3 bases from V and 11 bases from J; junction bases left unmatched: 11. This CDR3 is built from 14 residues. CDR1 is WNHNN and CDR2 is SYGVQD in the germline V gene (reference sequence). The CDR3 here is CASSDPGTAYGQYF. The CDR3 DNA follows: TGCGCCAGCAGTGACCCCGGGACAGCCTATGGGCAGTATTTT.

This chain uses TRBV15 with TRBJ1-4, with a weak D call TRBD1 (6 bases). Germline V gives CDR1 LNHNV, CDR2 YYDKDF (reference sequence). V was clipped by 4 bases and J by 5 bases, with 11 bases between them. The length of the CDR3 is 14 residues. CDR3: CATSKGRGNEKLFF. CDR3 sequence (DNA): TGTGCCACCAGCAAGGGCAGGGGAAATGAAAAACTGTTTTTT.

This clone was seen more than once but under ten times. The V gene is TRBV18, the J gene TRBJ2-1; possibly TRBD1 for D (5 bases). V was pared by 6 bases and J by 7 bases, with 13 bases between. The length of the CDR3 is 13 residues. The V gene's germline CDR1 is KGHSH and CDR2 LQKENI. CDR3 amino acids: CASSPPGKNEQFF. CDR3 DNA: TGTGCCAGCTCCCCCCCAGGGAAGAATGAGCAGTTCTTC.